This is a list of T cell receptor beta chains from one sample in a study of OX40 agonist ivuxolimab in advanced cancers. The protocol was immunoSEQ multiplex PCR, while the TCRdb copy is restricted to in-frame clones and leaves out a portion. Here the sample spans 92,000 or so clones, over 80% being singletons. Here the sequenced sample was CD4+ or CD8+ T cells sorted from blood, taken in a trial of the OX40 agonist ivuxolimab. These receptors were taken from an adult with an advanced solid tumor such as melanoma, head and neck, liver or kidney cancer. Each CDR3 is given with its conserved first and last residue. The D gene is left open where the match is weak. Clone size, where shown, is once, few, many, or a class for clones that have expanded.

j_gene,v_gene,d_gene,abundance,CDR3nt,CDR3aa
TRBJ1-5,TRBV18,.,few,TGTGCCAGCTCACCACAGGGAGATCAGCCCCAGCATTTT,CASSPQGDQPQHF
TRBJ2-5,TRBV30,.,.,TGTGCCTGGAGTGTAGGACTACACCAAGAGACCCAGTACTTC,CAWSVGLHQETQYF
TRBJ2-7,TRBV6-6,.,.,TGTGCCACCTCCCCCGACCCAGTTTCCTACGAGCAGTACTTC,CATSPDPVSYEQYF
TRBJ2-3,TRBV27,.,.,TGTGCCAGTTTCGCAGCCGGGACTCAGTTCCCAGATACGCAGTATTTT,CASFAAGTQFPDTQYF
TRBJ2-1,TRBV18,TRBD1,.,TGTGCCAGTGGACAGGGTTCCTACAATGAGCAGTTCTTC,CASGQGSYNEQFF
TRBJ1-5,TRBV7-9,TRBD1,.,TGTGCCAGCAGTACAGACAGGGTAACACAGCCCCAGCATTTT,CASSTDRVTQPQHF
TRBJ1-2,TRBV6-1,TRBD1,.,TGTGCCAGCAGTGAAGCACCTGAGGGGGCGGGGGGCTACACCTTC,CASSEAPEGAGGYTF
TRBJ1-1,TRBV30,TRBD1,.,TGTGCCTGGAGTGTATGGACAGGGCGGACTGAAGCTTTCTTT,CAWSVWTGRTEAFF
TRBJ1-1,TRBV6-5,.,once,TGTGCCAGCAGTTACTCGCTGACGGCGAACACTGAAGCTTTCTTT,CASSYSLTANTEAFF
TRBJ1-1,TRBV10-3,TRBD1,.,TGTGCCATCAGTGAGTCGGCTACAGGGGTCACTGAAGCTTTCTTT,CAISESATGVTEAFF
TRBJ2-5,TRBV18,.,.,TGTGCCAGCTCACCACGCAGGGTGGGAGAGACCCAGTACTTC,CASSPRRVGETQYF
TRBJ2-1,TRBV6-6,TRBD2,.,TGTGCCAGCAGTTACTTGGCTAGCGGGGACCATGAGCAGTTCTTC,CASSYLASGDHEQFF
TRBJ2-5,TRBV6-1,.,once,TGTGCCAGCAGTGAAGACCCGGGGGCGCCTGAGACCCAGTACTTC,CASSEDPGAPETQYF
TRBJ2-5,TRBV19,TRBD1,.,TGTGCCAGTAGTACGGGACAGGGCGTGGAGACCCAGTACTTC,CASSTGQGVETQYF
TRBJ2-2,TRBV5-1,.,.,TGCGCCAGCAGCTTGGGCGGGACAGCGAACACCGGGGAGCTGTTTTTT,CASSLGGTANTGELFF
TRBJ2-3,TRBV28,.,.,TGTGCCAGCAGTTTGGACAGGGCAGCGGGGACAGATACGCAGTATTTT,CASSLDRAAGTDTQYF
TRBJ2-3,TRBV14,.,once,TGTGCCAGCAGCCAGGTAACAGATACGCAGTATTTT,CASSQVTDTQYF
TRBJ1-2,TRBV5-1,TRBD1,.,TGCGCCAGCAGCCGGCGGGACAGGGTCGACTATGGCTACACCTTC,CASSRRDRVDYGYTF
TRBJ1-3,TRBV9,.,.,TGTGCCAGCAGCGCCGGGACAACTGGAAACACCATATATTTT,CASSAGTTGNTIYF
TRBJ2-6,TRBV29-1,TRBD1,.,TGCAGCGTTGAAGATCGGTGGGTCCCACAGGGGGCTGCTGGGGCCAACGTCCTGACTTTC,CSVEDRWVPQGAAGANVLTF
TRBJ1-4,TRBV7-9,.,.,TGTGCCAGCAGCCCGGGACCGCCAACTAATGAAAAACTGTTTTTT,CASSPGPPTNEKLFF
TRBJ2-7,TRBV19,TRBD1,.,TGTGCCAGTAGTAAAACTTACAGGGGGACTTCCTCCTACGAGCAGTACTTC,CASSKTYRGTSSYEQYF
TRBJ2-7,TRBV2,TRBD2,once,TGTGCCAGCAGTGTGTCTAGCGGGGGCTCCTACGAGCAGTACTTC,CASSVSSGGSYEQYF
TRBJ1-1,TRBV6-5,.,.,TGTGCCAGCAGTTTGGTTGATTGGGGCACTGAAGCTTTCTTT,CASSLVDWGTEAFF
TRBJ2-7,TRBV6-1,.,once,TGTGCCAGCAGTGAGAGTAGGACGGACGAGCAGTACTTC,CASSESRTDEQYF
TRBJ2-7,TRBV6-4,.,.,TGTGCCAGCATTCGTCGGTCGTTTGGGCTAGCGCTTTTAGGCTCCTACGAGCAGTACTTC,CASIRRSFGLALLGSYEQYF
TRBJ2-3,TRBV7-6,.,.,TGTGCCAGCAGCCTTGGGGGTGCGGGAGATACGCAGTATTTT,CASSLGGAGDTQYF
TRBJ2-7,TRBV4-1,TRBD1,.,TGCGCCAGCAGCCAATTCGACAGGGCCGACGAGCAGTACTTC,CASSQFDRADEQYF
TRBJ2-7,TRBV6-6,TRBD2,.,TGTGCCAGCCTGAACCAACTAGCGGGAGACCTCTACGAGCAGTACTTC,CASLNQLAGDLYEQYF
TRBJ2-3,TRBV11-1,.,.,TGTGCCAGCAGCGCGAGTGTAGCGAGTCATGCAGATACGCAGTATTTT,CASSASVASHADTQYF
TRBJ1-2,TRBV6-1,.,.,TGTGCCAGCAGTTCTTACAGGGTGTACTATGGCTACACCTTC,CASSSYRVYYGYTF
TRBJ2-4,TRBV2,.,.,TGTGCCAGCAGGGGGGACACAAAAAACATTCAGTACTTC,CASRGDTKNIQYF
TRBJ2-7,TRBV11-2,.,.,TGTGCCAGCAGCCGTGGGTCCTTCTACGAGCAGTACTTC,CASSRGSFYEQYF
TRBJ1-5,TRBV6-5,TRBD1,.,TGTGCCAGCAGCCGAGGACAGGCCAGCAATCAGCCCCAGCATTTT,CASSRGQASNQPQHF
TRBJ2-7,TRBV11-3,.,.,TGTGCCAGCAGCGGACTAACCACCTACGAGCAGTACTTC,CASSGLTTYEQYF